Listed here are 29 T cell receptor beta chains from one sample, sequenced in a study of cytomegalovirus exposure and HLA in healthy donors. It was with 60 Vbeta and 13 Jbeta primers that the PCR ran. Method: immunoSEQ multiplex PCR; TCRdb's copy keeps in-frame clones and lacks some. This sample carries about 150,000 clones, around 82% of them seen once, and the ten largest clones take under 8%. Sequenced: PBMCs. The receptors here all came from a woman aged 45-60 years in good health and CMV-seropositive.

CDR3 loop: CASSLAGQGAAEQYF. CDR3 in DNA: TGCGCCAGCAGCTTGGCCGGACAGGGGGCGGCCGAGCAGTACTTC. The V gene is TRBV5-1, the J gene TRBJ2-7; the match to TRBD1 covers 11 bases. CDR1 and CDR2 from the germline V gene are SGHRS and YFSETQ. The CDR3 length is 15 residues. V lost 0 bases and J lost 6; bases outside the gene matches: 5.

The chain carries TRBV6-5 and TRBJ1-2; 8 bases align to TRBD1. The CDR3 has 14 residues. Germline values: CDR1 MNHEY, CDR2 SVGAGI. V was clipped by 0 bases and J by 8 bases; unmatched bases: 5. CDR3 DNA sequence: TGTGCCAGCAGTTACTCACGGACAGGGAGAGGCTACACCTTC. Its translation is CASSYSRTGRGYTF.

V and J are TRBV6-4 and TRBJ2-3; 8 bases line up with TRBD1. Trimming took 2 bases from V and 2 from J; bases not matched to a gene: 6. Germline CDR1 MRHNA, CDR2 SNTAGT. CDR3 size: 16 residues. For the CDR3, the DNA is TGTGCCAGCAGTGACGTTGACAGGGGCATCACAGATACGCAGTATTTT. Its protein is CASSDVDRGITDTQYF.

The chain links TRBV4-3 to TRBJ2-2, with 10 bases aligning to TRBD2. This CDR3 has 16 residues. With V trimmed by 5 bases and J by 2 bases, 5 bases remained unmatched. Germline assignment: CDR1 LGHNA and CDR2 YSLEER. The CDR3 DNA sequence: TGCGCCAGCAGCTTTACTAGCGGGGTAAACACCGGGGAGCTGTTTTTT. This sequence encodes CASSFTSGVNTGELFF.

This chain links TRBV29-1 with TRBJ1-2, with 7 bases that match TRBD1. The CDR3 runs 12 residues. CDR1 and CDR2 (germline): SQVTM, ANQGSEA. V lost 5 bases, J lost 8 bases, and 8 bases stayed unmatched. The CDR3, as DNA: TGCAGCGTTTTAGACAGGGTAGGCGGCTACACCTTC. It specifies CSVLDRVGGYTF.

V gene TRBV7-9 combines with J gene TRBJ2-5; TRBD1 matches at 9 bases. In germline, CDR1 is SEHNR, CDR2 FQNEAQ (reference sequence). The CDR3 length is 15 residues. Trimming at V came to 2 bases and at J to 5 bases, leaving 6 bases not matched to a gene. The CDR3: CASSLTGQGRETQYF. DNA for the CDR3: TGTGCCAGCAGCTTAACGGGACAGGGTAGGGAGACCCAGTACTTC.

This chain uses TRBV5-1 with TRBJ2-3; no definite D call. The V gene lost 0 bases and the J gene lost 1 base, with 6 bases spanning the gap. CDR3 length equals 14 residues. Germline CDR1 SGHRS, CDR2 YFSETQ. CDR3 in DNA: TGCGCCAGCAGCTTGGCAGGCCGCACAGATACGCAGTATTTT. Translation gives CASSLAGRTDTQYF. The whole variable domain, filled in from reference TRBV5-1 and TRBJ2-3, reads KAGVTQTPRYLIKTRGQQVTLSCSPISGHRSVSWYQQTPGQGLQFLFEYFSETQRNKGNFPGRFSGRQFSNSRSEMNVSTLELGDSALYLCASSLAGRTDTQYFGPGTRLTVL.

V usage is TRBV25-1 and J usage is TRBJ2-1; 9 nucleotides match TRBD2. Trimming took 3 bases from V and 7 from J; bases not matched to a gene: 7. Germline CDR1 reads MGHDK; CDR2 reads SYGVNS. CDR3 size: 15 residues. The CDR3 loop is CASSEGRGGWNEQFF. Here the CDR3 DNA reads TGTGCCAGCAGTGAGGGGCGGGGGGGCTGGAATGAGCAGTTCTTC. The entire variable domain, with the rest obtained from reference TRBV25-1 and TRBJ2-1, is as follows: EADIYQTPRYLVIGTGKKITLECSQTMGHDKMYWYQQDPGMELHLIHYSYGVNSTEKGDLSSESTVSRIRTEHFPLTLESARPSHTSQYLCASSEGRGGWNEQFFGPGTRLTVL.

This clone occurred a few times. The chain has TRBV4-3 and TRBJ2-4, with 7 bases that match TRBD1. V lost 1 base, J lost 0 bases, and 12 bases stayed unmatched. Germline CDR1 reads LGHNA; CDR2 reads YSLEER. The CDR3 totals 19 residues. The CDR3 spells CASSQGPQGPSLAKNIQYF. The CDR3 nucleotides are TGCGCCAGCAGCCAAGGTCCACAGGGGCCCAGTCTAGCCAAAAACATTCAGTACTTC.

This chain links TRBV19 with TRBJ1-2; possible D gene TRBD1, 6 bases. The germline V and J ends were trimmed by 1 base and 7 bases, with 10 bases remaining between them. Germline loops: CDR1 LNHDA, CDR2 SQIVND (reference sequence). The length of the CDR3 is 13 residues. The CDR3 DNA is TGTGCCAGTAGTATAGTTACAGGGTGTGGCTACACCTTC. Translated, it gives CASSIVTGCGYTF.

This clone was seen once. The CDR3 coding sequence is TGTGCCAGTAGTATAGAAGGGGTCGCTCAGCCCCAGCATTTT. Amino acids: CASSIEGVAQPQHF. The chain is built from TRBV19 and TRBJ1-5, with D possibly TRBD1 on 5 matching bases. From germline, CDR1 is LNHDA and CDR2 SQIVND (reference sequence). The CDR3 is 14 residues long. V was trimmed by 0 bases and J by 6 bases, leaving 9 bases between them.

This clone has a single count. The V gene is TRBV4-1, the J gene TRBJ1-5; 9 positions agree with TRBD1. V lost 2 bases to trimming and J lost 7 bases; unmatched junction nucleotides: 6. The CDR3 has 15 amino acids. Germline assignment: CDR1 MGHRA and CDR2 YSYEKL. The chain's CDR3 is CASSQRQGERQPQHF. CDR3 coding DNA: TGCGCCAGCAGCCAACGACAGGGGGAGCGGCAGCCCCAGCATTTT.

The gene calls are TRBV5-4 and TRBJ1-4; D not resolved. Trimming shortened V by 5 bases and J by 6 bases, and 14 bases separated the two germline ends. The CDR3 totals 14 residues. The germline V gene encodes CDR1 SGHNT and CDR2 YYREEE (reference sequence). In nucleotides, the CDR3 is TGTGCCAGCAGGTCCACCCCAGTGGATGAAAAACTGTTTTTT. Translation gives CASRSTPVDEKLFF.

This chain joins TRBV14 and TRBJ1-2, with D maybe TRBD1 (6 bases). Germline CDR1 and CDR2: SGHDN and FVKESK. V was shortened by 3 bases and J by 1 base, with 12 bases between the two germline ends. CDR3 size: 15 residues. CDR3 amino acids: CASSHAGVINYGYTF. Here the CDR3 DNA reads TGTGCCAGCAGCCATGCAGGGGTGATTAACTATGGCTACACCTTC.

The rearrangement uses TRBV5-1 and TRBJ2-1; 9 bases match TRBD1. V was pared by 3 bases and J by 6 bases, with 4 bases of the junction left unmatched. Germline lookup yields CDR1 SGHRS and CDR2 YFSETQ. The CDR3 loop spans 14 amino acids. DNA of the CDR3: TGCGCCAGCAGCTCCTGGGACAGGGCCAATGAGCAGTTCTTC. Its protein is CASSSWDRANEQFF.

This clone showed up just once. The chain carries TRBV5-8 and TRBJ2-6; 9 bases are a match to TRBD1. Per the germline V gene, CDR1 is SGHTS and CDR2 is YDEGEE. V lost 0 bases, J lost 4 bases, and 11 bases stayed unmatched. The CDR3 is 19 amino acids. In DNA form, the CDR3 reads TGTGCCAGCAGCTTGGTGGGGACAGGGAGGCTCTCCGGGGCCAACGTCCTGACTTTC. Amino acids: CASSLVGTGRLSGANVLTF. The entire variable domain, with the rest obtained from reference TRBV5-8 and TRBJ2-6, is as follows: EAGVTQSPTHLIKTRGQQATLRCSPISGHTSVYWYQQALGLGLQFLLWYDEGEERNRGNFPPRFSGRQFPNYSSELNVNALELEDSALYLCASSLVGTGRLSGANVLTFGAGSRLTVL.

The V call is TRBV6-5, the J call TRBJ1-2; 9 bases map to TRBD1. The length of the CDR3 is 12 residues. From germline, CDR1 is MNHEY and CDR2 SVGAGI. Trimming took 9 bases from V and 5 from J; bases not matched to a gene: 4. The CDR3 is CASWGQGYGYTF. The CDR3, as DNA: TGTGCCAGTTGGGGACAGGGTTATGGCTACACCTTC.

The chain is built from TRBV6-5 and TRBJ2-7; D may be TRBD1 (6 bases). The length of the CDR3 is 12 residues. Germline V lookup: CDR1 MNHEY, CDR2 SVGAGI. V dropped 11 bases and J dropped 1 base, with 12 bases sitting between them. CDR3 protein: CAARDTSYEQYF. The CDR3 DNA sequence: TGTGCCGCCCGGGACACATCCTACGAGCAGTACTTC.

The V and J genes are TRBV7-9 and TRBJ1-5, with D maybe TRBD1 (6 bases). Looked up from germline, CDR1 is SEHNR and CDR2 is FQNEAQ (reference sequence). This CDR3 is 12 amino acids long. The V gene lost 5 bases and the J gene lost 4 bases, with 6 bases spanning the gap. CDR3 sequence (DNA): TGTGCCAGCAGCACAGGGAATCAGCCCCAGCATTTT. Residues: CASSTGNQPQHF.

This clone was observed a handful of times. The V call is TRBV6-6, the J call TRBJ2-7, with 9 bases that match TRBD1. This CDR3 is 13 amino acids long. Germline loops: CDR1 MNHNY, CDR2 SVGAGI (reference sequence). Losses at the gene ends were 6 bases for V and 4 bases for J; bases not matched to a gene: 4. In DNA, the CDR3 is TGTGCCAGCAGGGGGACAGGGAGGTACGAGCAGTACTTC. Translation gives CASRGTGRYEQYF.

The chain is built from TRBV5-1 and TRBJ1-1; a weak D match, TRBD1 (6 bases). CDR1 SGHRS and CDR2 YFSETQ come from the germline V gene. The CDR3 length is 16 residues. The V end lost 2 bases, the J end lost 1 base, and 15 bases lay between the germline ends. The CDR3: CASSFGPGTPNTEAFF. Written as DNA, the CDR3 is TGCGCCAGCAGCTTTGGCCCCGGGACACCGAACACTGAAGCTTTCTTT.

This chain uses TRBV19 with TRBJ2-1; the D is unclear. The CDR3 loop spans 13 amino acids. Germline lookup yields CDR1 LNHDA and CDR2 SQIVND (reference sequence). Trimming pared 5 bases from V and 1 base from J, leaving 6 bases between. CDR3 in amino acids: CASSSRSYNEQFF. The CDR3 DNA reads TGTGCCAGTAGTTCGCGTTCCTACAATGAGCAGTTCTTC.

This rearrangement joins TRBV9 to TRBJ1-3; a weak D match, TRBD1 (6 bases). The CDR3 covers 15 residues. Germline CDR1 is SGDLS and CDR2 is YYNGEE. Trimming took 4 bases from V and 2 from J, leaving 13 bases between them. CDR3 protein: CASSPRSGAGNTIYF. The CDR3, as DNA: TGTGCCAGCAGCCCCCGCTCAGGGGCTGGAAACACCATATATTTT.

There are a few counts of this clone. The gene calls are TRBV19 and TRBJ2-6; D gene uncertain. The V gene lost 4 bases and the J gene lost 0 bases, with 10 bases spanning the gap. CDR3 size: 16 residues. Germline CDR1 reads LNHDA; CDR2 reads SQIVND (reference sequence). CDR3 in DNA: TGTGCCAGTAGTACTACTGCCCTCTCTGGGGCCAACGTCCTGACTTTC. As protein: CASSTTALSGANVLTF.

This clone was counted once. Its ends do not fully match the called genes, so a read error is possible. V usage is TRBV5-1 and J usage is TRBJ1-1; D is possibly TRBD1 (5 bases). The length of the CDR3 is 14 residues. Germline V gene lookup returns CDR1 SGHRS and CDR2 YFSETQ. CDR3 protein: CASRLGPMNTEAFF. The CDR3 nucleotides read TGCGCCAGCAGGTTGGGGCCGATGAACACTGAAGCTTTCTTT.

V is TRBV28 and J is TRBJ2-5; 9 positions agree with TRBD1. The better agreement between TRBJ2-7 and the DNA end casts doubt on the J call. CDR3 length: 15 amino acids. Germline V lookup: CDR1 MDHEN, CDR2 SYDVKM. The CDR3 coding sequence is TGTGCCAGCAGTGTGATCTCGGGGACAGGGTACGAGCAGTACTTC. Translation: CASSVISGTGYEQYF.

The chain links TRBV7-6 to TRBJ2-3, with 9 bases aligning to TRBD2. CDR1 is SGHVS, CDR2 FNYEAQ, per germline. This CDR3 spans 16 amino acids. Germline trimming cut 4 bases from V and 4 bases from J; bases unmatched to any gene: 9. CDR3 sequence: CASSWSGGQGADTQYF. CDR3 nucleotide sequence: TGTGCCAGCAGCTGGAGCGGGGGGCAGGGGGCAGATACGCAGTATTTT.

The CDR3 sequence: CASSPDRSSSTDTQYF. CDR3 nucleotide sequence: TGTGCCAGCAGTCCGGACAGGTCCTCTAGCACAGATACGCAGTATTTT. The chain links TRBV2 to TRBJ2-3; 7 positions agree with TRBD1. V dropped 5 bases and J dropped 0; count of bases not matched to a gene: 8. Germline V gene sequence: CDR1 SNHLY, CDR2 FYNNEI. The CDR3 has 16 residues. Full variable domain (rest looked up from reference TRBV2 and TRBJ2-3): EPEVTQTPSHQVTQMGQEVILRCVPISNHLYFYWYRQILGQKVEFLVSFYNNEISEKSEIFDDQFSVERPDGSNFTLKIRSTKLEDSAMYFCASSPDRSSSTDTQYFGPGTRLTVL.

The chain couples TRBV5-1 to TRBJ1-1; tentatively, D is TRBD1 (5 bases). This CDR3 has 13 residues. Germline values: CDR1 SGHRS, CDR2 YFSETQ. V was cut by 4 bases and J by 4 bases, with 11 bases left in between. CDR3: CASSPQGGTEAFF. The CDR3 bases are TGCGCCAGCAGCCCCCAGGGAGGCACTGAAGCTTTCTTT.